This TCR beta chain is drawn from a study of cytomegalovirus exposure and HLA in healthy donors. About the study: Approximately 180 million T cells yielded more than 90 million unique TCR beta sequences, as an earlier analysis found. As released early, the data held about 85 million unique TCRs from HLA-typed donors.

In regard to this clone: Its antigen is undetermined.

Donors showed nominal health when sampled, although they likely had unrecorded immune exposures. The CDR3 runs 14 residues. Trimming shortened V by 7 bases and J by 5 bases, and 17 bases separated the two germline ends. Germline V lookup: CDR1 LGHNT, CDR2 FRNRAP. Notes on the study in general: Later analysis indicated greater clonal expansion among HLA-associated TCR beta chains than among equally common other chains.

In the PCR, 60 Vbeta and 13 Jbeta primers were used. Some clones are missing from TCRdb's copy, which holds only in-frame ones; the method was immunoSEQ multiplex PCR. The table has 130,000 or so clones, around four fifths seen once. Sequencing input: PBMCs. This chain connects TRBV12-5 to TRBJ2-5; a possible D gene is TRBD2 (6 bases). The origin of this receptor is a man aged 25 to 40 in good health and CMV-seronegative. The CDR3: CASAPGSSGETQYF. The CDR3 coding sequence is TGTGCTAGTGCCCCGGGCTCCAGCGGGGAGACCCAGTACTTC.